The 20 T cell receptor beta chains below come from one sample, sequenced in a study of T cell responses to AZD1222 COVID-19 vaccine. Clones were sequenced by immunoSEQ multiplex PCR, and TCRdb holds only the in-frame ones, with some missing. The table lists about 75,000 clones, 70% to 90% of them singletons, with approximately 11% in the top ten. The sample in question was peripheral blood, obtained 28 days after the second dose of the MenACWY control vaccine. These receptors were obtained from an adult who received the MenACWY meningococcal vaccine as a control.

The CDR3 loop is CASSSGQGGEKLFF. CDR3 nucleotide sequence: TGCGCCAGCAGTTCGGGACAGGGGGGTGAAAAACTGTTTTTT. The chain couples TRBV5-1 to TRBJ1-4; the match to TRBD1 covers 11 bases. The germline CDR1 and CDR2 sequences are SGHRS and YFSETQ. J was trimmed by 7 bases and V by 5 bases; bases with no gene match: 4. The CDR3 sequence is 14 residues long.

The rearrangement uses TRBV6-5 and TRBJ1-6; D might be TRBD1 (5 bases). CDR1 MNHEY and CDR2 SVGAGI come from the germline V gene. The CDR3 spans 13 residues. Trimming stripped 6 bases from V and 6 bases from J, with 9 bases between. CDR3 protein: CASRQGSNSPLHF. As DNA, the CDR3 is TGTGCCAGCAGGCAGGGAAGTAATTCACCCCTCCACTTT.

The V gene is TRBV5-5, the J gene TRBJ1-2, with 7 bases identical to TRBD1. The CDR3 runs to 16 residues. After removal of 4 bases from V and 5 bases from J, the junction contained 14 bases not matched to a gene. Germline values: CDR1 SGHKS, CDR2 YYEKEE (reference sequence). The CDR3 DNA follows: TGTGCCAGCAGCCGCTATACAGGGGATCCGGCTTATGGCTACACCTTC. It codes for CASSRYTGDPAYGYTF. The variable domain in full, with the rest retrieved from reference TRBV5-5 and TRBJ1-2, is DAGVTQSPTHLIKTRGQQVTLRCSPISGHKSVSWYQQVLGQGPQFIFQYYEKEERGRGNFPDRFSARQFPNYSSELNVNALLLGDSALYLCASSRYTGDPAYGYTFGSGTRLTVV.

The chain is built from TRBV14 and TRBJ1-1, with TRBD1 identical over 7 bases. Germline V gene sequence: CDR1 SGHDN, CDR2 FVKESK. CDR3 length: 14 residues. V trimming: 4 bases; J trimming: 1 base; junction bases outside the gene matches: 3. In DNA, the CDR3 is TGTGCCAGCAGCCCCAGGGGGGCGAACACTGAAGCTTTCTTT. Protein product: CASSPRGANTEAFF.

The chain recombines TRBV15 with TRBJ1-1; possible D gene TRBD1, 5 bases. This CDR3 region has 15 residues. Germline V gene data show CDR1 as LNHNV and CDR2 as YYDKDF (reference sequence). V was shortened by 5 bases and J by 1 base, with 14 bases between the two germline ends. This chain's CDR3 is CATSRGPGENTEAFF. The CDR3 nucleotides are TGTGCCACCAGCCGGGGACCGGGAGAGAACACTGAAGCTTTCTTT.

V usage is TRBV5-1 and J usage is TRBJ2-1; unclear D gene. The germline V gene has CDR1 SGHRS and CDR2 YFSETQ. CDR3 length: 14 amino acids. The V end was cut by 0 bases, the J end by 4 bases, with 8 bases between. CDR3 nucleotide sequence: TGCGCCAGCAGCTTGGAGGATCTATACAATGAGCAGTTCTTC. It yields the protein CASSLEDLYNEQFF.

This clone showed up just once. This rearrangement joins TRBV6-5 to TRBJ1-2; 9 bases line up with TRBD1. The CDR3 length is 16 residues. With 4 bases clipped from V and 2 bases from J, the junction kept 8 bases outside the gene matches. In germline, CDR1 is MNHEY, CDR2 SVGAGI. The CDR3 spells CASSSRTGEDNYGYTF. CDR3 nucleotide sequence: TGTGCCAGCAGTTCTAGGACAGGGGAGGACAACTATGGCTACACCTTC.

CDR3 sequence (DNA): TGCGCCAGCAGTTACGCCCCGGGACAGGGAATACTCTACGAGCAGTACTTC. This sequence encodes CASSYAPGQGILYEQYF. J is TRBJ2-7 and V is TRBV5-1; 9 bases agree with TRBD1. Trimming at V came to 5 bases and at J to 3 bases, leaving 15 bases not matched to a gene. CDR3 length equals 17 residues. CDR1 is SGHRS, CDR2 YFSETQ, per germline.

CDR3 sequence (DNA): TGTGCCAGCAAAGGAAGTGAAGCTTTCTTT. Its protein product is CASKGSEAFF. The chain links TRBV12-3 or TRBV12-4 to TRBJ1-1; D not resolved. This CDR3 contains 10 residues. V lost 7 bases and J lost 7, with 7 bases in between.

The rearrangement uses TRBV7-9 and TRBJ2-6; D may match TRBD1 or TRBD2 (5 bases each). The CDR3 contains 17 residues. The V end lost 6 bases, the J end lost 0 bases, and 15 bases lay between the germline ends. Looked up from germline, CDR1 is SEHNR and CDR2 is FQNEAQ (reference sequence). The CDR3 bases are TGTGCCAGCAGTCTTCGGGGCAGAAGCTCTGGGGCCAACGTCCTGACTTTC. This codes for CASSLRGRSSGANVLTF.

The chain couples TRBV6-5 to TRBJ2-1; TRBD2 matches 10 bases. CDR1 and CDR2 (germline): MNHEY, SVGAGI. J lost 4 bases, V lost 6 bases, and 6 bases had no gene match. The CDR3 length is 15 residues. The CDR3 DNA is TGTGCCAGCAGGATTAGCGGGGGGTATTACAATGAGCAGTTCTTC. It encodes CASRISGGYYNEQFF.

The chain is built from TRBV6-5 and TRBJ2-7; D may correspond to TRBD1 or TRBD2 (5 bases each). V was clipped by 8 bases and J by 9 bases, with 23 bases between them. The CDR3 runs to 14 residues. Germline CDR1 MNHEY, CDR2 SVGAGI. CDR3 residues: CASGVSGTNVPQYF. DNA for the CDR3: TGTGCCAGCGGGGTATCCGGGACCAATGTTCCGCAGTACTTC.

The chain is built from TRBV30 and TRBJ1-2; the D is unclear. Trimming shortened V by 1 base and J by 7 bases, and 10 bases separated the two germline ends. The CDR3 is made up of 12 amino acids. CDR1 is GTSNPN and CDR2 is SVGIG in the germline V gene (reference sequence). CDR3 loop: CAWSEPGGGYTF. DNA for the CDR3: TGTGCCTGGAGTGAACCGGGCGGTGGCTACACCTTC.

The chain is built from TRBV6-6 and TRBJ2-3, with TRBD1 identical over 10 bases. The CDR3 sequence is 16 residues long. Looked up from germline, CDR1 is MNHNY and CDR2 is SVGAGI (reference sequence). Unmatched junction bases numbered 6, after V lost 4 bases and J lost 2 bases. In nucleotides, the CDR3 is TGTGCCAGCAGTTGGGGGACAGGGGAGGCCACAGATACGCAGTATTTT. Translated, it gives CASSWGTGEATDTQYF.

Here the CDR3 reads CASSMQGQPQHF. The CDR3 DNA sequence: TGTGCCAGTAGTATGCAGGGACAGCCCCAGCATTTT. The chain carries TRBV19 and TRBJ1-5; tentatively, D is TRBD1 (5 bases). Trimming stripped 3 bases from V and 7 bases from J, with 7 bases between. The germline V gene has CDR1 LNHDA and CDR2 SQIVND (reference sequence). CDR3 size: 12 residues.

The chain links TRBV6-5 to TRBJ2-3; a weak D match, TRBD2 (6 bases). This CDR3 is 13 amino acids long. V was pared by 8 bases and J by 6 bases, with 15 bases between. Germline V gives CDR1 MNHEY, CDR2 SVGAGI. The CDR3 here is CASYRGLSDTQYF. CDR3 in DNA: TGTGCCAGCTACCGGGGGTTGTCGGATACGCAGTATTTT.

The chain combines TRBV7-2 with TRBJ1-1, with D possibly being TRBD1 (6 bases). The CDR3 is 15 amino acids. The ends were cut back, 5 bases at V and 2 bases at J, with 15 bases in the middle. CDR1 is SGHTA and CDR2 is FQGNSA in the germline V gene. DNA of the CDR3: TGTGCCAGCAGCCCCCATAGGACAGCTAACACTGAAGCTTTCTTT. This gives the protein CASSPHRTANTEAFF.

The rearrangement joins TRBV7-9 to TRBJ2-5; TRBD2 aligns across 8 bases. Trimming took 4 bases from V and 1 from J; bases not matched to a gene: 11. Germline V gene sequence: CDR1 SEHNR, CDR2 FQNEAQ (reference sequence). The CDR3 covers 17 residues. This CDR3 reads CASSSLPAGGPQETQYF. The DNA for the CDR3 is TGTGCCAGCAGCTCTCTCCCGGCGGGGGGCCCCCAAGAGACCCAGTACTTC.

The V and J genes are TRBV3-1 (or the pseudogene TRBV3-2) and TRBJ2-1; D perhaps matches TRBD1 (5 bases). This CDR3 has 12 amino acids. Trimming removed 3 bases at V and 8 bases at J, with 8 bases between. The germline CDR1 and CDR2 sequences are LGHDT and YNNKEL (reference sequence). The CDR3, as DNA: TGTGCCAGCAGCCACCAAGGGGATGAGCAGTTCTTC. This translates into CASSHQGDEQFF.

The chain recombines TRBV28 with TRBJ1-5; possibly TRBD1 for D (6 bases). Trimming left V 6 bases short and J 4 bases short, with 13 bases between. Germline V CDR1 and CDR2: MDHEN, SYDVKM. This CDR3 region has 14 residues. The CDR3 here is CASRQTGDNQPQHF. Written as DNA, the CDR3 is TGTGCCAGCAGACAGACAGGAGATAATCAGCCCCAGCATTTT.